Listed below are T cell receptor beta chains from one sample, sequenced in a study of spatial heterogeneity in lung cancer. MiXCR, run by TCRdb on the 5' RACE reads, gives a single entry per CDR3 protein. Here the sample spans 9,500 to 13,000 distinct CDR3 sequences, over 10% being singletons. Sequences were derived from lung tumor tissue, sampled at surgery. These receptors all come from a female donor with early-stage non-small cell lung cancer. Each CDR3 is given with its conserved first and last residue. Fields, in order: V gene, clone size, J gene, CDR3 protein. A row's size may be missing; if present it is once, few, many or a size class.

V gene: TRBV4-3; clone size: -; J gene: TRBJ2-7; CDR3 protein: CASSPSREGLEQYF
V gene: TRBV2; clone size: many; J gene: TRBJ2-2; CDR3 protein: CASRGTGVSGELFF
V gene: TRBV7-3; clone size: few; J gene: TRBJ2-5; CDR3 protein: CASSLTPQETQYF
V gene: TRBV5-1; clone size: many; J gene: TRBJ1-1; CDR3 protein: CASSLSQGVSEAFF
V gene: TRBV19; clone size: many; J gene: TRBJ2-7; CDR3 protein: CASSMTGQSYEQYF
V gene: TRBV6-2/TRBV6-3; clone size: medium-sized; J gene: TRBJ1-4; CDR3 protein: CASSYLTENEKLFF
V gene: TRBV7-8; clone size: many; J gene: TRBJ2-1; CDR3 protein: CASVDRLAQEQFF
V gene: TRBV7-9; clone size: medium-sized; J gene: TRBJ2-1; CDR3 protein: CASSPPGLSSYNEQFF
V gene: TRBV5-1; clone size: many; J gene: TRBJ2-3; CDR3 protein: CASSLNLGLAGDFGTDTQYF
V gene: TRBV4-3; clone size: medium-sized; J gene: TRBJ1-2; CDR3 protein: CASSLFHRDSFNYGYTF
V gene: TRBV28; clone size: many; J gene: TRBJ2-7; CDR3 protein: CASSFQLAGDEQYF
V gene: TRBV12-3/TRBV12-4; clone size: -; J gene: TRBJ2-3; CDR3 protein: CASTLGDTQYF
V gene: TRBV20-1; clone size: few; J gene: TRBJ2-7; CDR3 protein: CSARGQGLNEQYF
V gene: TRBV9; clone size: many; J gene: TRBJ2-5; CDR3 protein: CASSVGTSGQETQYF
V gene: TRBV7-2; clone size: many; J gene: TRBJ1-1; CDR3 protein: CASSRWTDLNTEAFF
V gene: TRBV10-1; clone size: many; J gene: TRBJ2-5; CDR3 protein: CASSEGVAGPQETQYF
V gene: TRBV3-1; clone size: -; J gene: TRBJ2-1; CDR3 protein: CASSLPGTTSSYNEQFF
V gene: TRBV7-9; clone size: -; J gene: TRBJ2-1; CDR3 protein: CASASRGTGVYNEQFF
V gene: TRBV9; clone size: -; J gene: TRBJ2-2; CDR3 protein: CASSVGDRGRSGELFF
V gene: TRBV7-9; clone size: medium-sized; J gene: TRBJ2-7; CDR3 protein: CASSTGGQPSYEQYF
V gene: TRBV19; clone size: many; J gene: TRBJ1-5; CDR3 protein: CASSLAFLDWIQPQHF
V gene: TRBV4-1; clone size: medium-sized; J gene: TRBJ1-1; CDR3 protein: CASSQDRGTGRMNTEAFF
V gene: TRBV7-9; clone size: -; J gene: TRBJ2-1; CDR3 protein: CASSPWTKDNEQFF
V gene: TRBV18; clone size: many; J gene: TRBJ1-2; CDR3 protein: CASSPESENGYGYTF
V gene: TRBV5-4; clone size: many; J gene: TRBJ2-2; CDR3 protein: CASSFTSGTTGELFF
V gene: TRBV6-2/TRBV6-3; clone size: many; J gene: TRBJ2-3; CDR3 protein: CASSPQRRTQYF
V gene: TRBV20-1; clone size: many; J gene: TRBJ2-5; CDR3 protein: CSARGPTGLEQETQYF
V gene: TRBV5-4; clone size: many; J gene: TRBJ2-5; CDR3 protein: CASSPAGRRETQYF
V gene: TRBV7-9; clone size: medium-sized; J gene: TRBJ2-7; CDR3 protein: CASSLDQGVHEQYF
V gene: TRBV6-4; clone size: many; J gene: TRBJ2-7; CDR3 protein: CASNGTGSYYEQYF
V gene: TRBV2; clone size: many; J gene: TRBJ1-1; CDR3 protein: CASSVASASTEAFF
V gene: TRBV7-3; clone size: -; J gene: TRBJ2-5; CDR3 protein: CASSSEYQETQYF
V gene: TRBV7-2; clone size: -; J gene: TRBJ2-7; CDR3 protein: CASSLARGRGQGEQYF
V gene: TRBV7-3; clone size: medium-sized; J gene: TRBJ1-1; CDR3 protein: CASAPKLGGEAFF
V gene: TRBV6-1; clone size: many; J gene: TRBJ2-1; CDR3 protein: CASSGLTGLDNEQFF
V gene: TRBV7-3; clone size: many; J gene: TRBJ2-1; CDR3 protein: CASSPVSGGYNEQFF
V gene: TRBV3-1; clone size: few; J gene: TRBJ1-2; CDR3 protein: CASSPPGEGYGYTF
V gene: TRBV12-3/TRBV12-4; clone size: medium-sized; J gene: TRBJ1-1; CDR3 protein: CASSFPAPNTEAFF
V gene: TRBV7-2; clone size: many; J gene: TRBJ1-1; CDR3 protein: CASSLGDRLNTEAFF
V gene: TRBV18; clone size: medium-sized; J gene: TRBJ1-2; CDR3 protein: CASSRTGGVGYTF
V gene: TRBV6-2/TRBV6-3; clone size: many; J gene: TRBJ1-2; CDR3 protein: CASSRTPNYGYTF
V gene: TRBV7-9; clone size: many; J gene: TRBJ2-1; CDR3 protein: CASSLGAAFGEQFF